Only one count was recorded for the clone carrying this TCR beta chain. Its target is unknown. The data belong to a study of beta chain features in type 1 diabetes. Study results and limitations: Among patients, naive, central memory and Treg TCRB repertoires appeared more similar than among healthy donors. Among type 1 diabetes patients, VDJ junctions had fewer insertions and more deletions.

A CD45RO/CCR7/CD25/CD127/CD95/CD27 panel sorted naive, central memory, regulatory and stem cell-like memory CD4+ cells. The authors obtained over 95% purity in all sorted populations. Every bit of the isolated RNA underwent reverse transcription, so sequencing read expressed TCRB transcripts. Sequencing was performed with immunoSEQ multiplex PCR; in TCRdb, only in-frame clones are kept and a portion is missing. The sample carries 70,000 to 90,000 clones, under 35% recorded once. Germline CDR1 and CDR2: LGHNA and YNFKEQ. Unmatched junction bases numbered 2, after V lost 3 bases and J lost 4 bases. The CDR3 extends over 14 amino acids.

Sequencing was done on a sample of stem cell memory CD4+ T cells from blood. The V call is TRBV4-2, the J call TRBJ2-2; 7 nucleotides align to TRBD1. The sequence derives from a woman under 30 in good health. This chain's CDR3 is CASSHNRGTGELFF. CDR3 bases: TGTGCCAGCAGCCATAACAGGGGCACCGGGGAGCTGTTTTTT.